This T cell receptor (beta chain) is drawn from a study of cytomegalovirus exposure and HLA in healthy donors (TCRdb year 2017). For the wider study: In an earlier analysis of about 560 of the donors, 276 Gb of sequence data and 90 million to 130 million unique TCR beta sequences from roughly 190 million T cells were reported. The study aimed to test whether signatures of past pathogen exposure could be identified by cataloging public T cell receptors. On average, around 240,000 unique TCR beta nucleotide sequences were sequenced per donor among about 400 genotyped donors of the cohort, with roughly a sixth of those sequences being non-productive. Donor age, sex, ethnicity and CMV serostatus were compiled together with the repertoire data. Of the roughly 410 genotyped donors, approximately 80% were placed in the genetic ancestry cluster associated with self-reported Caucasian donors. Because of strong linkage in the cohort, roughly five DR-DQ haplotypes were treated as single units for association and clustering. Along with the approximately 600-subject first cohort, a separate validation cohort of more than 90 different subjects was used. In a later genetic analysis, genome-wide SNP genotypes for about three fifths of the roughly 670 donors were used, and that subset was treated as a discovery cohort. The number of donors typed differed by locus, with roughly 620-630 for A, B, C, DRB1 and DQB1, roughly 520 for DQA1, 600 to 610 for DPA1, and 472 for DPB1. The study combined high-throughput TCR immunosequencing, statistical association of individual TCRs with disease status, and machine learning to predict cytomegalovirus infection status. In a later analysis, previously published TCR beta repertoires from hundreds of donors were re-analyzed and high-resolution HLA genotyping was added so that TCR occurrence patterns could be studied. All discovery cohort repertoires had been generated on a single sequencing platform. The later analysis used no new phenotypic data to find candidate immune exposures, relying instead on TCR beta sequences and their occurrence across donors. HLA typing covered class I and class II loci at four-digit resolution. The study used immunosequencing to profile the T cell repertoires of approximately 630 subjects and linked those repertoires to cytomegalovirus serostatus. An earlier analysis of nearly 600 of the donors applied high-throughput TCR beta sequencing to assess whether each TCR beta V gene segment acted as functional or pseudogenic. An early release covering roughly 640 HLA-typed donors comprised about 290 gigabases of sequencing data and roughly 86 million unique TCR sequences. Overall results and qualifications from the work: Presence/absence analyses assumed roughly uniform sequencing depth across donors, an assumption that may not hold. In a later analysis, TCR association rates were found to vary across HLA loci, with the most associated TCRs seen for DRB1 alleles and the fewest for HLA-C alleles. The authors suggested that the approach could potentially be generalized to other disease states and immunological phenotypes. In vitro tests confirmed that a few of the cytomegalovirus-associated TCR beta chains recognize cytomegalovirus antigens. Compared with the roughly 700-donor mean, donors in an Asian-associated ancestry cluster had fewer N-insertions in productive TCRs, according to a later genetic analysis. The cohort was sequenced for TCR beta chains only, and without alpha or paired-chain data the features that could be detected were limited. In a later analysis, most CMV-associated TCR beta chains were found to appear HLA-restricted, with HLA associations seemingly driven largely by CMV exposure. In an earlier analysis of more than 450 of the donors, most TCR beta V segments were observed in productive rearrangements about 90% or about 30% of the time, broadly matching IMGT annotations. While some public TCRs were present in many individuals, most TCR sequences turned up only very rarely across donors. Correlated functional status among segregating V segments might be attributable to linkage disequilibrium, but an unknown experimental factor could not be ruled out. Several of the top co-occurrence clusters appeared to be linked to parvovirus B19, influenza, CMV and Epstein-Barr virus, according to a later analysis. The only immune exposure information available for the cohort was CMV serostatus. A total of 164 TCR beta chains were listed by the study as associated with cytomegalovirus. Assigning TCR associations to individual alleles was difficult when HLA alleles, especially DR and DQ, strongly co-occurred. An association between a missense DCLRE1C variant and V-gene and J-gene trimming of TCR beta chains was found in a later genetic analysis and replicated in an independent cohort. A further reported finding was that TCR beta sequences accurately predicted the HLA-A and HLA-B alleles for most subjects in the first cohort. Some IMGT-functional V segments, including TRBV6-2 and TRBV6-3, could not be told apart with the 87-base-pair reads, so those segments were excluded. A cluster of highly shared sequence variants was judged likely to be a technical artifact of the sequencing pipeline. Because some donors lacked HLA typing at each locus, the association tests relied only on the typed subset. In a later analysis, HLA-associated TCR beta chains showed more clonal expansion and lower generation probabilities than non-associated chains that were equally common. Because counts were too low, around 17 rarely observed V segments, including chromosome 9 orphons, were left out of the earlier analysis of a few hundred of the donors. Specific HLA alleles were associated with some 15,000 TCR beta sequences at a false discovery rate of 0.05 in a later analysis. The classifier was reported to diagnose cytomegalovirus status with high specificity and sensitivity in both the original and validation cohorts.

The germline V gene (reference sequence) gives CDR1 as WNHNN and CDR2 as SYGVQD. Trimming costs V 4 bases and J 3 bases, and their ends lie 13 bases apart. From its cysteine to its phenylalanine, the CDR3 spans 14 amino acids. Of all the DNA, just the CDR3 is kept, 42 bases in frame from base 1. Libraries were built with the immunoSEQ multiplex PCR assay. For the multiplex PCR, a mixture combining 60 forward primers for TCR Vbeta segments and 13 reverse primers for TCR Jbeta segments was used. Amplification of the CDR3 region of rearranged TCR beta genes was performed with a multiplex PCR assay on genomic DNA. The Illumina HiSeq System was used to sequence the amplified TCR beta libraries as 87-base-pair reads. The paper's data handling went like this. Across the 666 repertoires, a later analysis counted roughly 84 million unique TCR beta chains, around 11 million of which were shared by at least two donors. A nearest-neighbor algorithm error-corrected the raw reads and collapsed the reads into unique sequences, merging closely related sequences to remove PCR and sequencing errors. CDR3 sequences were aligned to IMGT reference sequences to assign V, D and J gene segments. Each retained sequence needed at least a six-nucleotide match to both a V gene segment and a J gene segment. A rearrangement was called productive if the CDR3 had no stop codons and remained in frame with V and J, and every other rearrangement was called non-productive. CDR3 was defined by IMGT convention, running from the second conserved V-encoded cysteine to the conserved J-encoded phenylalanine. Sequences without an unambiguous match to a single V gene segment were excluded from the earlier analysis of 450 to 650 of the donors. An earlier analysis of 587 of the donors classified V segments as functional when productive rearrangements were above 56.7% and as segregating when the standard deviation between donors was above 5%. A statistical classification framework was built for diagnosing cytomegalovirus status from the catalog of TCR beta chain sequences. In a later analysis, TCR nucleotide sequences were compared against IMGT/GENE-DB human TR gene sequences so that V and J genes could be assigned. The TCRdist pipeline was used in a later analysis to assign CDR3 sequences and most-parsimonious VDJ recombination scenarios. In a later analysis, each TCR beta chain was defined by its CDR3 amino acid sequence together with its V-gene family, and reads without a unique V-gene family were excluded. In a later analysis, 450 to 600 highly shared, low-generation-probability nucleotide sequences were removed to address suspected cross-contamination and a sequencing artifact. A later analysis calculated a clonal expansion index for each public chain from normalized within-repertoire ranks of inferred template counts. In a later analysis, generation probabilities were computed with a VDJ recombination model fitted to out-of-frame rearrangements, and the resulting probabilities were checked against IGoR. In a later analysis, TCR-TCR, TCR-HLA and TCR-CMV co-occurrence was scored with hypergeometric tests, and a repertoire-size bias correction was applied to TCR pairs. A later analysis estimated false discovery rates by permuting HLA or CMV assignments 20 times. In a later analysis, co-occurring TCRs were grouped using DBSCAN, and TCRdist sequence similarity was added for clustering within HLA-allele-positive subsets. Repertoires with fewer than 30,000 or more than 120,000 public chains, plus five repertoires with anomalous nucleotide sharing, were excluded from co-occurrence clustering. Here the immuneACCESS table is served through TCRdb, limited to in-frame sequences with V and J called. Missing clones are a known gap in these copies; in checked studies unresolved V genes cover under half, and the rest lacks a known reason. Clone size and the V and J calls come from that table; the DNA yielded D and trimming. This sample holds some 98,000 clones; approximately 82% were observed only once. Clones ranked in the top ten supply under 4.5% of the sample.

The cohort was made up of 666 healthy bone marrow donors. At the time of sampling, every cohort member was nominally healthy, though immune exposures that went unrecorded were likely present. The donor was CMV seropositive and belonged to the group of about 290 seropositive cohort members. A peripheral blood sample was collected from each donor, and TCR beta sequencing was performed on peripheral blood mononuclear cells. Genomic DNA was extracted from the blood cell samples with the Qiagen DNeasy Blood Extraction Kit. Note on this clone: The clone's antigen remains unknown. No much larger clone exists at a distance of one base, and base qualities are not known.

The V and J genes are TRBV10-1 and TRBJ2-7, with TRBD2 perhaps the D gene, on 5 matching bases. The sample consisted of PBMCs. This clonotype originated in a female donor in good health and CMV-seropositive. The sequenced DNA: TGCGCCAGCAGTGGGACTGCAGAGGGCTACGAGCAGTACTTC. It encodes CASSGTAEGYEQYF.